Listed here are 10 T cell receptor beta chains from one sample, sequenced in a study of chemoradiotherapy in HPV16-positive cancers. Assay: immunoSEQ multiplex PCR; the TCRdb copy retains only in-frame clones and omits some. This table has roughly 34,000 clones, just under 80% appearing once. The sample was blood, taken from a patient who underwent chemoradiotherapy. The receptors were sampled from a human donor with HPV-associated anogenital cancer.

J is TRBJ1-2 and V is TRBV5-4, with 9 bases aligning to TRBD1. V shed 4 bases, J shed 8 bases, and the junction held 9 bases outside the gene matches. CDR1 is SGHNT and CDR2 is YYREEE in the germline V gene (reference sequence). This CDR3 is 14 amino acids long. This CDR3 is CASSGVGTGKGYTF. In nucleotides, the CDR3 is TGTGCCAGCAGCGGTGTCGGGACAGGGAAGGGCTACACCTTC.

This sequence joins TRBV27 and TRBJ2-5; D might be TRBD2 (5 bases). With 5 bases removed from V and 2 bases from J, the gap between germline ends came to 12 bases. Per the germline V gene, CDR1 is MNHEY and CDR2 is SMNVEV (reference sequence). The CDR3 consists of 14 residues. The CDR3 DNA reads as TGTGCCAGCAGTCTAAGACTAAATCAAGAGACCCAGTACTTC. Its translation: CASSLRLNQETQYF.

The chain couples TRBV9 to TRBJ2-7; 7 bases match TRBD1. Germline V gives CDR1 SGDLS, CDR2 YYNGEE. Trimming cost V 0 bases and J 2 bases; bases outside gene matches: 5. The CDR3 extends over 15 amino acids. Here the CDR3 DNA reads TGTGCCAGCAGCGTAGGCATCGGACAGGCCTACGAGCAGTACTTC. Protein product: CASSVGIGQAYEQYF.

The chain links TRBV11-2 to TRBJ2-6; D gene unclear. The CDR3 is 14 amino acids. Germline CDR1 SGHAT, CDR2 FQNNGV. V was clipped by 5 bases and J by 2 bases, with 7 bases between them. The CDR3, as DNA: TGTGCCAGCAGCCCCCGAGCTGGGGCCAACGTCCTGACTTTC. Protein sequence: CASSPRAGANVLTF.

The rearrangement joins TRBV5-1 to TRBJ1-1, with a tentative D call TRBD1 (5 bases). Per the germline V gene, CDR1 is SGHRS and CDR2 is YFSETQ. V was pared by 4 bases and J by 0 bases, with 13 bases between. The CDR3 runs 15 residues. The CDR3 spells CASSPRGEVNTEAFF. The CDR3 DNA is TGCGCCAGCAGCCCCCGAGGGGAAGTGAACACTGAAGCTTTCTTT.

The rearrangement uses TRBV9 and TRBJ2-4; D uncertain. Per the germline V gene, CDR1 is SGDLS and CDR2 is YYNGEE. CDR3 length: 14 residues. Trimming removed 0 bases at V and 5 bases at J, with 9 bases between. Written as DNA, the CDR3 is TGTGCCAGCAGCGTAGGGTCGACCCAAAACATTCAGTACTTC. Its protein is CASSVGSTQNIQYF.

The chain couples TRBV19 to TRBJ2-7, with a possible D match to TRBD1 (6 bases). Germline V gene sequence: CDR1 LNHDA, CDR2 SQIVND (reference sequence). V was trimmed by 7 bases and J by 0 bases, leaving 16 bases between them. The CDR3 is 15 residues long. CDR3 in DNA: TGTGCCAGTATCGGGACACATCAAGGCTCCTACGAGCAGTACTTC. This codes for CASIGTHQGSYEQYF.

This chain uses TRBV6-5 with TRBJ1-2; TRBD1 is a possible D gene (6 bases). Trimming took 7 bases from V and 5 from J, leaving 17 bases between them. The CDR3 spans 14 residues. Germline V gives CDR1 MNHEY, CDR2 SVGAGI. This chain's CDR3 is CASTATGIRYGYTF. CDR3 sequence (DNA): TGTGCCAGCACTGCTACAGGGATAAGATATGGCTACACCTTC.

V is TRBV11-2 and J is TRBJ1-6; D is ambiguous. There are 15 residues in the CDR3. Germline V CDR1 and CDR2: SGHAT, FQNNGV. V shed 0 bases and J shed 4 bases, with 7 bases lying between them. In DNA form, the CDR3 reads TGTGCCAGCAGCTTAGATGGCCAGTATAATTCACCCCTCCACTTT. Protein: CASSLDGQYNSPLHF.

The chain has TRBV7-3 and TRBJ2-2, with 9 bases fitting TRBD2. Looked up from germline, CDR1 is SGHTA and CDR2 is FQGTGA. This CDR3 comprises 17 residues. With 5 bases clipped from V and 7 bases from J, the junction kept 14 bases outside the gene matches. In nucleotides, the CDR3 is TGTGCCAGCAGCCCGCGGTCGAGCGGGGGGTACCTCGGGGAGCTGTTTTTT. It yields the protein CASSPRSSGGYLGELFF.